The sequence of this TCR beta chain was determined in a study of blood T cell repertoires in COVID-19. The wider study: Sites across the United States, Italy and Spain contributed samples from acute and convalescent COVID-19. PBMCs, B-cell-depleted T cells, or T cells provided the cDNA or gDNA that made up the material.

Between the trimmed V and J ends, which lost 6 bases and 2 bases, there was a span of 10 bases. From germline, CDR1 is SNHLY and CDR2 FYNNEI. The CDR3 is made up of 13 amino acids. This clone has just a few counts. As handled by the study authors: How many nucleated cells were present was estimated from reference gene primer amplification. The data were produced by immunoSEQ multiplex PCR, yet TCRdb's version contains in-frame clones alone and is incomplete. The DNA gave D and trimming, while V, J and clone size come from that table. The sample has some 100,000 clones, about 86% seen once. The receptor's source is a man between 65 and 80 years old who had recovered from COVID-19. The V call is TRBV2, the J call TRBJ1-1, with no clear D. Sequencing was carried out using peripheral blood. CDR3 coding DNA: TGTGCCAGCAGCTTCTCGAGAAACACTGAAGCTTTCTTT. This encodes CASSFSRNTEAFF.